These 8 T cell receptor beta chains share one sample of origin, sequenced in a study of read filtering for tumor transcriptome and immune sequencing. From around 0.4 ug of RNA, a library with molecular barcoded alpha/delta and beta/gamma adaptors was made. Via MiXCR, TCRdb re-called the reads, giving one row per CDR3 protein. The top ten hold more than 13% of the sample, which has 85,000 or so distinct CDR3 sequences, roughly 12% seen once. Sequenced sample: a population of CD138-negative cells sorted from bone marrow. The source of these receptors is a donor at least 40 years old with multiple myeloma.

A few counts support this clonotype. The chain recombines TRBV28 with TRBJ2-6; D might be TRBD2 (7 bases). Germline CDR1 and CDR2: MDHEN and SYDVKM. Trimming left V 6 bases short and J 4 bases short, with 16 bases between. The CDR3 runs to 16 residues. CDR3: CASRGGGGPGANVLTF. DNA of the CDR3: TGTGCCAGCAGGGGAGGGGGAGGGCCCGGGGCCAACGTCCTGACTTTC.

This clonotype was picked up many times. The chain has TRBV21-1 and TRBJ2-1; the table assigns TRBD2, which was not confirmed against the DNA. TRBV21-1 is an annotated pseudogene. CDR3 length equals 16 residues. CDR3 protein: CASSKNGGRHDNEQFF. The CDR3 nucleotides are TGTGCCAGCAGCAAGAATGGCGGGAGACACGACAATGAGCAGTTCTTC.

This clonotype was found a few times. The chain has TRBV28 and TRBJ1-1; no firm D call. The germline V gene has CDR1 MDHEN and CDR2 SYDVKM. This CDR3 is 12 amino acids long. V shed 3 bases and J shed 3 bases, with 5 bases lying between them. The CDR3, as DNA: TGTGCCAGCAGTTTGGACTACACTGAAGCTTTCTTT. This codes for CASSLDYTEAFF.

This clonotype was counted many times. The rearrangement joins TRBV28 to TRBJ1-1; 11 bases match TRBD1. V trimming: 5 bases; J trimming: 2 bases; junction bases outside the gene matches: 4. The germline V gene has CDR1 MDHEN and CDR2 SYDVKM. The CDR3 runs to 15 residues. The CDR3: CASSPRTGGNTEAFF. Here the CDR3 DNA reads TGTGCCAGCAGTCCTCGGACAGGGGGCAACACTGAAGCTTTCTTT.

This clonotype was found many times. The chain couples TRBV10-3 to TRBJ1-5; a possible D gene is TRBD1 (5 bases). Looked up from germline, CDR1 is ENHRY and CDR2 is SYGVKD. The CDR3 consists of 15 residues. V was clipped by 8 bases and J by 3 bases, with 17 bases between them. In DNA, the CDR3 is TGTGCCATCGGGGGGGGAGGGGCTGACAATCAGCCCCAGCATTTT. Translating gives CAIGGGGADNQPQHF.

The chain recombines TRBV21-1 with TRBJ2-1; the table's D call, TRBD2, was not checked against the DNA. TRBV21-1 is listed as a pseudogene. This CDR3 is built from 18 residues. CDR3 bases: TGTGCCAGTCCCGGACTAGCGGGGACTAAAGACCTCTACAATGAGCAGTTCTTC. This codes for CASPGLAGTKDLYNEQFF.

This clonotype was detected only once. A read error may explain this, as a much larger clone is one base away. This chain joins TRBV5-1 and TRBJ2-5; D is tentatively TRBD1 or TRBD2 (5 bases each). Germline CDR1 is SGHRS and CDR2 is YFSETQ. The CDR3 totals 11 residues. CDR3 amino acids: CASSRGETRYF. DNA for the CDR3: TGCGCCAGCAGCCGAGGGGAGACCCGGTACTTC.

This clonotype appeared many times. In DNA, the CDR3 is TGCGCCAGCAGCTTGGAACGCAACACTGAAGCTTTCTTT. This gives the protein CASSLERNTEAFF. The chain employs TRBV5-1 and TRBJ1-1; D is ambiguous. The CDR3 is 13 amino acids. V was trimmed by 0 bases and J by 2 bases, leaving 5 bases between them. Germline assignment: CDR1 SGHRS and CDR2 YFSETQ.